Each of the 18 T cell receptor beta chains below was sequenced from the same sample in a study of T cell repertoires in ileal Crohn's disease. TCRdb's table, derived via immunoSEQ multiplex PCR, lists solely in-frame clones and lacks some. Among a few thousand clones listed, around 82% were seen once. The sequenced sample was ileal tissue. These TCRs come from an adult with Crohn's disease.

Regarding this clone: One junction end does not reproduce the germline sequence, and a read error may be involved. This chain joins TRBV28 and TRBJ1-1; D is unclear. Germline V CDR1 and CDR2: MDHEN, SYDVKM. The CDR3 covers 13 residues. The CDR3 bases are TGTGCCAGCATTTTACTTCAACAGTCTAAAGCTTTCTTT. Translated, it gives CASILLQQSKAFF.

CDR3 bases: TGTGCCTCCCGAAGGGGACTAGTAGCCGAGCAGTACGTC. It encodes CASRRGLVAEQYV. V and J are TRBV5-5 and TRBJ2-7; 8 nucleotides match TRBD2. The CDR3 runs 13 residues. CDR1 and CDR2 (germline): SGHKS, YYEKEE (reference sequence). After removal of 10 bases from V and 6 bases from J, the junction contained 12 bases not matched to a gene.

This clone has just one count. The chain uses TRBV5-1 and TRBJ2-1; weak D call: TRBD2 (6 bases). CDR3 length equals 13 residues. Deletions cut 4 bases from V and 4 bases from J, with 9 bases between. The germline V gene encodes CDR1 SGHRS and CDR2 YFSETQ. CDR3 protein: CASSRDLYNEQFF. Written as DNA, the CDR3 is TGCGCCAGCAGCCGGGACTTATACAATGAGCAGTTCTTC.

V gene TRBV6-6 combines with J gene TRBJ2-1; D is uncertain. Trimming took 7 bases from V and 6 from J, leaving 10 bases between them. The CDR3 covers 12 residues. Germline V CDR1 and CDR2: MNHNY, SVGAGI (reference sequence). The CDR3 region has the DNA TGTGCCAGCACTGCGTTTAGCAATGAGCAGTTCTTC. This encodes CASTAFSNEQFF.

The chain links TRBV12-5 to TRBJ2-7, with D unresolved. Between the trimmed V and J ends, which lost 2 bases and 4 bases, there was a span of 9 bases. Germline CDR1 is LGHNT and CDR2 is FRNRAP. The CDR3 is 13 amino acids. The CDR3 region has the DNA TGTGCTAGTGGTTTGAACATGAGGTACGAGCAGTACTTC. It encodes CASGLNMRYEQYF.

V is TRBV6-1 and J is TRBJ1-1; TRBD1 matches 7 bases. Germline loops: CDR1 MNHNS, CDR2 SASEGT. The CDR3 extends over 14 amino acids. Unmatched junction bases numbered 12, after V lost 10 bases and J lost 4 bases. The CDR3: CAIKQMWDSTEAFF. The DNA of the CDR3 is TGTGCCATAAAGCAGATGTGGGACAGCACTGAAGCTTTCTTT.

The chain links TRBV2 to TRBJ1-1; TRBD1 matches at 12 bases. The germline CDR1 and CDR2 sequences are SNHLY and FYNNEI. The ends lost 8 bases at V and 1 base at J; junction bases unmatched: 5. The CDR3 runs to 15 residues. This CDR3 is CASGTGGSWNTEAFF. The CDR3 bases are TGTGCCAGCGGGACAGGGGGCTCCTGGAACACTGAAGCTTTCTTT. Complete variable domain (other parts from reference TRBV2 and TRBJ1-1): EPEVTQTPSHQVTQMGQEVILRCVPISNHLYFYWYRQILGQKVEFLVSFYNNEISEKSEIFDDQFSVERPDGSNFTLKIRSTKLEDSAMYFCASGTGGSWNTEAFFGQGTRLTVV.

A single count supports this clone. The chain combines TRBV7-9 with TRBJ2-7; a weak D match, TRBD2 (6 bases). Trimming stripped 1 base from V and 3 bases from J, with 13 bases between. The CDR3 totals 15 residues. Germline V gene lookup returns CDR1 SEHNR and CDR2 FQNEAQ (reference sequence). The CDR3 loop reads CASSLDRELGYEQYF. DNA for the CDR3: TGTGCCAGCAGCTTAGATCGGGAGTTGGGCTACGAGCAGTACTTC.

The gene calls are TRBV6-1 and TRBJ2-1; TRBD1 matches at 9 bases. J was trimmed by 8 bases and V by 6 bases; bases with no gene match: 2. The CDR3 consists of 12 residues. Germline lookup yields CDR1 MNHNS and CDR2 SASEGT. CDR3 in DNA: TGTGCCAGCAGGGGGGACAGGGATGAGCAGTTCTTC. Amino acid sequence: CASRGDRDEQFF.

The chain uses TRBV10-3 and TRBJ2-7; D is uncertain. Germline V lookup: CDR1 ENHRY, CDR2 SYGVKD. The CDR3 loop spans 13 amino acids. The germline V and J ends were trimmed by 6 bases and 7 bases, with 16 bases remaining between them. This CDR3 reads CAISAYAAQEQYF. In DNA, the CDR3 is TGTGCCATCAGCGCCTACGCAGCGCAAGAGCAGTACTTC.

This clone was detected only a few times. The CDR3 here is CASSLVGGGSTDTQYF. The DNA for the CDR3 is TGTGCCAGCAGCTTGGTTGGGGGCGGAAGCACAGATACGCAGTATTTT. The rearrangement links TRBV5-5 to TRBJ2-3; perhaps TRBD1 as D (6 bases). CDR1 and CDR2 (germline): SGHKS, YYEKEE (reference sequence). The CDR3 runs 16 residues. V lost 0 bases, J lost 0 bases, and 11 bases lay in between. Variable domain in full (rest from reference TRBV5-5 and TRBJ2-3): DAGVTQSPTHLIKTRGQQVTLRCSPISGHKSVSWYQQVLGQGPQFIFQYYEKEERGRGNFPDRFSARQFPNYSSELNVNALLLGDSALYLCASSLVGGGSTDTQYFGPGTRLTVL.

The chain couples TRBV10-3 to TRBJ2-3; TRBD2 matches at 13 bases. Germline CDR1 reads ENHRY; CDR2 reads SYGVKD. V dropped 6 bases and J dropped 4; count of bases not matched to a gene: 7. This CDR3 is 16 amino acids long. This CDR3 is CAIRPTSGGASDTQYF. The CDR3 nucleotides read TGTGCCATCAGACCTACTAGCGGGGGGGCTTCAGATACGCAGTATTTT.

A remark on this clone: Other DNA sequences within the sample encode an identical CDR3. The J gene is TRBJ2-5, the V gene TRBV29-1, with D tentatively TRBD2 (6 bases). V gave up 6 bases and J gave up 4 bases, with 6 bases separating them. This CDR3 spans 10 amino acids. The germline V gene encodes CDR1 SQVTM and CDR2 ANQGSEA. CDR3 residues: CSVGGETQYF. The CDR3 DNA is TGCAGCGTCGGGGGAGAGACCCAGTACTTC.

The chain recombines TRBV5-1 with TRBJ1-4, with unresolved D. V lost 0 bases and J 5 bases, leaving 14 bases between the germline ends. The CDR3 consists of 16 residues. The germline V gene encodes CDR1 SGHRS and CDR2 YFSETQ. CDR3 amino acids: CASSLGPGQTNEKLFF. The CDR3 nucleotides read TGCGCCAGCAGCTTGGGACCAGGCCAGACAAATGAAAAACTGTTTTTT.

The CDR3 reads CASSPRYTGTGISNQPQHF. Written as DNA, the CDR3 is TGTGCCAGCTCACCACGCTATACTGGGACAGGGATTAGCAATCAGCCCCAGCATTTT. The chain has TRBV18 and TRBJ1-5; 9 bases fit TRBD1. Germline V lookup: CDR1 KGHSH, CDR2 LQKENI. With V trimmed by 1 base and J by 0 bases, 10 bases remained unmatched. The CDR3 totals 19 residues.

This clone showed up just a few times. The rearrangement joins TRBV7-2 to TRBJ2-1; D uncertain. The V gene lost 1 base and the J gene lost 5 bases, with 12 bases spanning the gap. Per the germline V gene, CDR1 is SGHTA and CDR2 is FQGNSA. This CDR3 region has 15 residues. Written as DNA, the CDR3 is TGTGCCAGCAGCTTAGTCCAGGCCAAGAACAATGAGCAGTTCTTC. As protein: CASSLVQAKNNEQFF.

This chain links TRBV5-4 with TRBJ2-6, with 10 bases lining up with TRBD1. The germline V gene encodes CDR1 SGHNT and CDR2 YYREEE (reference sequence). The CDR3 length is 18 residues. V trimming: 5 bases; J trimming: 2 bases; junction bases outside the gene matches: 10. CDR3 sequence reads: CASSKPGQGLTGANVLTF. Written as DNA, the CDR3 is TGTGCCAGCAGTAAACCGGGACAGGGGTTAACTGGGGCCAACGTCCTGACTTTC.

The J gene is TRBJ2-3, the V gene TRBV5-5; TRBD2 aligns across 9 bases. J gave up 8 bases and V 0 bases, and 10 bases lay outside the gene matches. The germline V gene has CDR1 SGHKS and CDR2 YYEKEE (reference sequence). The CDR3 runs 16 residues. CDR3 bases: TGTGCCAGCAGCTTGGGTTCCGCGGGGGGGGTTGTTACGCAGTATTTT. Protein sequence: CASSLGSAGGVVTQYF.